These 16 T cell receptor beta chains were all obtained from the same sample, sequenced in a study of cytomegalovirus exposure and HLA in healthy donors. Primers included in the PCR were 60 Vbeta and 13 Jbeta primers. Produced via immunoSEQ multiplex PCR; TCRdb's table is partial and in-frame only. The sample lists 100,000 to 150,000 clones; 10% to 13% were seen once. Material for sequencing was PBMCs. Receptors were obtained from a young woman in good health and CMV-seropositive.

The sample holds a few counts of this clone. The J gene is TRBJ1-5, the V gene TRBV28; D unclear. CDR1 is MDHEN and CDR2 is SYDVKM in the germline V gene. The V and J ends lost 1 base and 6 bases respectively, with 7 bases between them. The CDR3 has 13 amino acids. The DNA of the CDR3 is TGTGCCAGCAGTTTATTCAGCGGTCAGCCCCAGCATTTT. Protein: CASSLFSGQPQHF. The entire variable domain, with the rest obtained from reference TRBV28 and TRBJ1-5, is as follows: DVKVTQSSRYLVKRTGEKVFLECVQDMDHENMFWYRQDPGLGLRLIYFSYDVKMKEKGDIPEGYSVSREKKERFSLILESASTNQTSMYLCASSLFSGQPQHFGDGTRLSIL.

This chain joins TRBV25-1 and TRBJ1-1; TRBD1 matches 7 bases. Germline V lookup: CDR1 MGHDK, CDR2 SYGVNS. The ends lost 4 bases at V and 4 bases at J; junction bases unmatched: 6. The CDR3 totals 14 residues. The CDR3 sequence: CASSVGGEGTEAFF. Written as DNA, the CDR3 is TGTGCCAGCAGTGTAGGGGGCGAGGGCACTGAAGCTTTCTTT.

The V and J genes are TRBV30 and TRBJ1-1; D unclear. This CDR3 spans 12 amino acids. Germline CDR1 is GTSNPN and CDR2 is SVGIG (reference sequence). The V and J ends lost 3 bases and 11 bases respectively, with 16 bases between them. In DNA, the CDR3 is TGTGCCTGGAGCTCCGAAGAGTCCTTGGCTTTCTTT. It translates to CAWSSEESLAFF. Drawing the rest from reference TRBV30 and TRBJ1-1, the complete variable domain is SQTIHQWPATLVQPVGSPLSLECTVEGTSNPNLYWYRQAAGRGLQLLFYSVGIGQISSEVPQNLSASRPQDRQFILSSKKLLLSDSGFYLCAWSSEESLAFFGQGTRLTVV.

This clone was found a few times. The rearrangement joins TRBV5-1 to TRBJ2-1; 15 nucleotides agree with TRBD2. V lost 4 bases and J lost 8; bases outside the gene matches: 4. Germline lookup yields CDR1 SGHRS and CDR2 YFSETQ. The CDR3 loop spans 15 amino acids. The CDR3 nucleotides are TGCGCCAGCAGCCAGGGACTAGCGGGAGGATATGAGCAGTTCTTC. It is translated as CASSQGLAGGYEQFF.

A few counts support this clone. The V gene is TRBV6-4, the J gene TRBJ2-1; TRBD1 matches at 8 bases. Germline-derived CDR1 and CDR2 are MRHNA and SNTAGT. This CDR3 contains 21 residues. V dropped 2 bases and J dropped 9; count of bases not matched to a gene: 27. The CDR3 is CASSDHRYDRGVKGSSPEQFF. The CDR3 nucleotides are TGTGCCAGCAGTGACCACCGATATGACAGGGGTGTGAAGGGGTCTTCCCCTGAGCAGTTCTTC.

The CDR3 sequence: CASSLDDSGWNEQFF. CDR3 nucleotides: TGTGCCAGCAGCTTGGATGATAGCGGTTGGAATGAGCAGTTCTTC. This chain uses TRBV5-4 with TRBJ2-1, with D tentatively TRBD2 (6 bases). CDR1 SGHNT and CDR2 YYREEE come from the germline V gene (reference sequence). The CDR3 has 15 amino acids. Trimming left V 0 bases short and J 7 bases short, with 14 bases between.

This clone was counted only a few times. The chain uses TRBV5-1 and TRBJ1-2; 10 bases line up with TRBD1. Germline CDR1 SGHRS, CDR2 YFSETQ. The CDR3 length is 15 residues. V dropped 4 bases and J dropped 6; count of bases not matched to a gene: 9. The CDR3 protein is CASSADRGPYDGYTF. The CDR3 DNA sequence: TGCGCCAGCAGCGCCGACAGGGGGCCCTACGATGGCTACACCTTC.

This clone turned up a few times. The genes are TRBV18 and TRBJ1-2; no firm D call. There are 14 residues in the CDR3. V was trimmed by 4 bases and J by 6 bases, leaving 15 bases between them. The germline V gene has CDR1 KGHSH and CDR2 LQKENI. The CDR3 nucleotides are TGTGCCAGCTCACGTACTGGGGAGAGCCATGGCTACACCTTC. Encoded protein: CASSRTGESHGYTF.

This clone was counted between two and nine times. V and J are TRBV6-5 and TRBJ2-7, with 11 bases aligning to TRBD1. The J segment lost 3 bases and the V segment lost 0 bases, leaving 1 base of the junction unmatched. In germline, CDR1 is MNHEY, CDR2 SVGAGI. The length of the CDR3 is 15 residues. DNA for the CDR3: TGTGCCAGCAGTTACTCGGGGACAGGGGGCTACGAGCAGTACTTC. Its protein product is CASSYSGTGGYEQYF.

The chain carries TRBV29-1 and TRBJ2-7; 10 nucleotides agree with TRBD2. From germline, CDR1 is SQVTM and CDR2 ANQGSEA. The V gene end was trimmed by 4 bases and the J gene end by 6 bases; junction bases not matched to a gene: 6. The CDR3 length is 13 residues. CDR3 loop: CSVVGLAGVEQYF. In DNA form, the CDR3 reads TGCAGCGTTGTCGGCCTAGCGGGAGTCGAGCAGTACTTC.

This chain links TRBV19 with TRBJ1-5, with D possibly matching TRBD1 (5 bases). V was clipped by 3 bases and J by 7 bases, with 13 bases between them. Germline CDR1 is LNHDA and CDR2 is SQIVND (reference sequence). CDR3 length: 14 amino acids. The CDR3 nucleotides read TGTGCCAGTAGTATGGGGCAGGGTGAGCAGCCCCAGCATTTT. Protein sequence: CASSMGQGEQPQHF. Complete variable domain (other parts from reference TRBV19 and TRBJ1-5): DGGITQSPKYLFRKEGQNVTLSCEQNLNHDAMYWYRQDPGQGLRLIYYSQIVNDFQKGDIAEGYSVSREKKESFPLTVTSAQKNPTAFYLCASSMGQGEQPQHFGDGTRLSIL.

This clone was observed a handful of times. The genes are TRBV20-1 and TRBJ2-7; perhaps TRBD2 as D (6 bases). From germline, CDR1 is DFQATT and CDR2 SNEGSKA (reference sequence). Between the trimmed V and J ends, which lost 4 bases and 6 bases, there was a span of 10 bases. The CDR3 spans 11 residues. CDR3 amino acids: CSATRDFEQYF. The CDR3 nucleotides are TGCAGTGCTACGCGGGACTTCGAGCAGTACTTC.

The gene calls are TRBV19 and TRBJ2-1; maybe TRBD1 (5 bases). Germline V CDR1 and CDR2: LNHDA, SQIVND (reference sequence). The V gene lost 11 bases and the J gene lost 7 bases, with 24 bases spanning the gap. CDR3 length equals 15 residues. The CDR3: CASADPLGARNEQFF. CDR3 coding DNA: TGTGCCTCGGCAGACCCGCTAGGGGCCCGAAATGAGCAGTTCTTC.

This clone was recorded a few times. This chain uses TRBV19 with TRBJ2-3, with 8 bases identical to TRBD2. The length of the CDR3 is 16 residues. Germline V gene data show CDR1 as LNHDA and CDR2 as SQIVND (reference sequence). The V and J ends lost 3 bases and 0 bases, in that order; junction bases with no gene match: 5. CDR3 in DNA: TGTGCCAGTAGTATGTCGGGGGGGGCTAGCACAGATACGCAGTATTTT. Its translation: CASSMSGGASTDTQYF.

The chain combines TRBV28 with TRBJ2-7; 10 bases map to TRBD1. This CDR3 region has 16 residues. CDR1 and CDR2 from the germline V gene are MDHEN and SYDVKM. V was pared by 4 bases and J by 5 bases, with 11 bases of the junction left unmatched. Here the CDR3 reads CASSSGRRDRGHEQYF. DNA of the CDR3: TGTGCCAGCAGTTCGGGAAGACGGGACAGGGGCCACGAGCAGTACTTC. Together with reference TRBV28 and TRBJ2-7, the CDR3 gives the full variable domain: DVKVTQSSRYLVKRTGEKVFLECVQDMDHENMFWYRQDPGLGLRLIYFSYDVKMKEKGDIPEGYSVSREKKERFSLILESASTNQTSMYLCASSSGRRDRGHEQYFGPGTRLTVT.

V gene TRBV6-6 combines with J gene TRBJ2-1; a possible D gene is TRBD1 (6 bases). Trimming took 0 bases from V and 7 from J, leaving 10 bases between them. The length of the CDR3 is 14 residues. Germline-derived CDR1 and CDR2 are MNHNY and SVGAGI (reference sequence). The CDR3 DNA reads TGTGCCAGCAGTTACTCGGCAGGGGTAAATGAGCAGTTCTTC. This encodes CASSYSAGVNEQFF.